These 7 T cell receptor beta chains came from one sample sequenced in a study of blood T cell repertoires in COVID-19 (dated by TCRdb to about 2020). The library was prepared using the immunoSEQ multiplex PCR assay. Sourced from immuneACCESS, this table was stored by TCRdb with only in-frame sequences that have V and J called. A share of the clones is absent; for the studies checked, an unresolved V gene accounts for under half, and the remainder has no known explanation. This sample has some 250,000 clones in its table, and approximately 82% of those were observed once. Over 14% of the sample is taken by the ten largest. Material: PBMCs or T cells enriched from blood (not recorded which). These receptors were obtained from a man between 35 and 55 years old who had recovered from COVID-19.

The V and J genes are TRBV5-4 and TRBJ2-7; 8 bases agree with TRBD2. CDR1 is SGHNT and CDR2 is YYREEE in the germline V gene (reference sequence). V was clipped by 0 bases and J by 3 bases; unmatched bases: 8. The CDR3 spans 16 residues. The CDR3: CASSLAGGGQGYEQYF. DNA for the CDR3: TGTGCCAGCAGCTTGGCCGGCGGGGGGCAGGGCTACGAGCAGTACTTC.

The genes are TRBV3-1 (or the pseudogene TRBV3-2) and TRBJ1-1, with D possibly TRBD1 on 6 matching bases. The CDR3 is 14 residues long. Germline CDR1 is LGHDT and CDR2 is YNNKEL (reference sequence). The V and J ends lost 5 bases and 3 bases respectively, with 13 bases between them. In DNA form, the CDR3 reads TGTGCCAGCAGCTTCAACAGGGTCGACACTGAAGCTTTCTTT. It encodes CASSFNRVDTEAFF.

The genes are TRBV27 and TRBJ1-5, with TRBD1 matching 9 bases. V dropped 4 bases and J dropped 7; count of bases not matched to a gene: 2. Germline V gives CDR1 MNHEY, CDR2 SMNVEV (reference sequence). The CDR3 loop spans 13 amino acids. The CDR3: CASSWDRAQPQHF. CDR3 nucleotide sequence: TGTGCCAGCAGTTGGGACAGGGCCCAGCCCCAGCATTTT.

J is TRBJ2-7 and V is TRBV4-1; tentative D call: TRBD2 (6 bases). V was pared by 3 bases and J by 2 bases, with 8 bases between. Germline CDR1 and CDR2: MGHRA and YSYEKL. CDR3 length equals 13 residues. CDR3 sequence reads: CASSQGGAYEQYF. The CDR3 DNA follows: TGCGCCAGCAGCCAGGGCGGGGCCTACGAGCAGTACTTC.

The chain joins TRBV19 to TRBJ2-1, with TRBD1 matching over 10 bases. Per the germline V gene, CDR1 is LNHDA and CDR2 is SQIVND (reference sequence). This CDR3 is 15 amino acids long. Trimming at V came to 7 bases and at J to 6 bases, leaving 9 bases not matched to a gene. The CDR3 region is CASTRTGGSRNEQFF. The DNA for the CDR3 is TGTGCCAGTACCCGGACAGGGGGTTCCCGCAATGAGCAGTTCTTC.

As regards this clone: Within the sample, other DNA sequences also encode this same CDR3. The V gene is TRBV18, the J gene TRBJ2-7; D is uncertain. This CDR3 region has 13 residues. The germline V gene has CDR1 KGHSH and CDR2 LQKENI. Deletions cut 3 bases from V and 0 bases from J, with 6 bases between. The CDR3 DNA follows: TGTGCCAGCTCACCCCCCAGCTCCTACGAGCAGTACTTC. As protein: CASSPPSSYEQYF.

In its sample, this clone was seen a few times. The chain couples TRBV24-1 to TRBJ2-2; the D is unclear. The CDR3 extends over 14 amino acids. The germline gives CDR1 KGHDR, CDR2 SFDVKD. V lost 1 base and J 6 bases, leaving 8 bases between the germline ends. The DNA of the CDR3 is TGTGCCACCAGTGATTTCTCGCGTCCCGGGGAGCTGTTTTTT. Amino acids: CATSDFSRPGELFF.